The 10 T cell receptor beta chains below all came from one sample that was sequenced in a study of early T cells in non-severe SARS-CoV-2 infection (dated by TCRdb to about 2021). The receptor library was made with 5' RACE. The instrument given in TCRdb is NextSeq 500. Using fastp at Q25 and MiXCR, TCRdb reprocessed the public reads and kept productive beta chains. Entries are consolidated by CDR3 protein sequence, retaining the most common genes and DNA. This sample is represented by about 67,000 distinct CDR3 sequences; 9.5% to 13% of them were singletons. 3.5% to 4% of the sample rests with the top ten. The sequenced sample was whole blood. These TCRs come from an adult who was a healthcare worker with PCR-confirmed SARS-CoV-2 infection or an uninfected control (not recorded which).

The CDR3 sequence: CASSPRTSGELFF. CDR3 in DNA: TGTGCCAGTAGTCCACGGACCTCCGGGGAGCTGTTTTTT. The V gene is TRBV19, the J gene TRBJ2-2; no definite D call. The CDR3 contains 13 residues. From germline, CDR1 is LNHDA and CDR2 SQIVND (reference sequence). V lost 5 bases and J 6 bases, leaving 10 bases between the germline ends. The variable domain in full, with the rest retrieved from reference TRBV19 and TRBJ2-2, is DGGITQSPKYLFRKEGQNVTLSCEQNLNHDAMYWYRQDPGQGLRLIYYSQIVNDFQKGDIAEGYSVSREKKESFPLTVTSAQKNPTAFYLCASSPRTSGELFFGEGSRLTVL.

This chain connects TRBV20-1 to TRBJ2-7; D is possibly TRBD2 (6 bases). Germline V gives CDR1 DFQATT, CDR2 SNEGSKA (reference sequence). This CDR3 spans 15 amino acids. V was trimmed by 5 bases and J by 0 bases, leaving 17 bases between them. The CDR3 coding sequence is TGCAGTGCTGCTGGCGGGATCCTTCGCTCCTACGAGCAGTACTTC. This encodes CSAAGGILRSYEQYF.

The V gene is TRBV5-1, the J gene TRBJ2-2; TRBD1 might be the D (5 bases). The CDR3 has 16 amino acids. V shed 1 base and J shed 0 bases, with 10 bases lying between them. Germline V gene data show CDR1 as SGHRS and CDR2 as YFSETQ. CDR3 in DNA: TGCGCCAGCAGCTTGACTCAGGGCGCGAACACCGGGGAGCTGTTTTTT. Encoded protein: CASSLTQGANTGELFF.

Many counts were recorded for this clonotype. The chain employs TRBV9 and TRBJ2-1, with 10 bases lining up with TRBD2. J was trimmed by 6 bases and V by 4 bases; bases with no gene match: 10. Germline V gene lookup returns CDR1 SGDLS and CDR2 YYNGEE. This CDR3 region has 16 residues. CDR3 DNA sequence: TGTGCCAGCAGCCTCGGTACTAGCGGGATCATCAATGAGCAGTTCTTC. This gives the protein CASSLGTSGIINEQFF.

This clonotype appeared many times. This rearrangement joins TRBV7-9 to TRBJ1-4; D not certain. Germline values: CDR1 SEHNR, CDR2 FQNEAQ (reference sequence). Trimming took off 1 base at V and 0 bases at J, with 9 bases between the two ends. The CDR3 spans 16 residues. CDR3: CASSLGGYTTNEKLFF. DNA of the CDR3: TGTGCCAGCAGCTTAGGCGGATACACAACTAATGAAAAACTGTTTTTT. Full variable domain (missing parts from reference TRBV7-9 and TRBJ1-4): DTGVSQNPRHKITKRGQNVTFRCDPISEHNRLYWYRQTLGQGPEFLTYFQNEAQLEKSRLLSDRFSAERPKGSFSTLEIQRTEQGDSAMYLCASSLGGYTTNEKLFFGSGTQLSVL.

This clonotype was counted only a few times. This rearrangement joins TRBV28 to TRBJ2-3, with D perhaps being TRBD1 or TRBD2 (5 bases each). Germline lookup yields CDR1 MDHEN and CDR2 SYDVKM. The length of the CDR3 is 18 residues. Trimming left V 6 bases short and J 7 bases short, with 29 bases between. The DNA for the CDR3 is TGTGCCAGCAGAGAGGGACGGACAATCAGATCAATATCCAATACGCAGTATTTT. Translation gives CASREGRTIRSISNTQYF.

V usage is TRBV27 and J usage is TRBJ1-1, with 7 bases identical to TRBD1. The CDR3 has 14 amino acids. Per germline, CDR1 MNHEY and CDR2 SMNVEV (reference sequence). V dropped 5 bases and J dropped 4; count of bases not matched to a gene: 7. CDR3 amino acids: CASSRGGAGTEAFF. CDR3 nucleotide sequence: TGTGCCAGCAGTCGAGGGGGCGCGGGCACTGAAGCTTTCTTT.

This clonotype was seen at least ten times. The chain carries TRBV6-5 and TRBJ1-5; 7 bases fit TRBD1. This CDR3 has 14 amino acids. The germline CDR1 and CDR2 sequences are MNHEY and SVGAGI. V gave up 5 bases and J gave up 4 bases; unmatched junction bases: 5. CDR3 bases: TGTGCCAGCAGTCCGGAACAGGGGAATCAGCCCCAGCATTTT. It translates to CASSPEQGNQPQHF.

This clonotype was seen many times. The chain couples TRBV7-9 to TRBJ2-1, with a weak D call TRBD2 (6 bases). Germline V gene sequence: CDR1 SEHNR, CDR2 FQNEAQ (reference sequence). V lost 1 base, J lost 9 bases, and 7 bases lay in between. This CDR3 is built from 12 residues. The CDR3: CASSLDSGEQFF. The CDR3 nucleotides are TGTGCCAGCAGCTTAGATAGCGGTGAGCAGTTCTTC.

This clonotype was detected ten times or more. The J gene is TRBJ1-6, the V gene TRBV6-5, with 9 bases aligning to TRBD1. The CDR3 spans 14 residues. V lost 2 bases to trimming and J lost 13 bases; unmatched junction nucleotides: 6. CDR1 MNHEY and CDR2 SVGAGI come from the germline V gene. The CDR3 here is CASSYDRGSAPLHF. CDR3 bases: TGTGCCAGCAGTTACGACAGGGGGTCCGCTCCCCTCCACTTT.